A few counts support the clone carrying this T cell receptor (beta chain). The V end was cut by 5 bases, the J end by 4 bases, with 10 bases between. This CDR3 has 12 amino acids. Germline loops: CDR1 SQVTM, CDR2 ANQGSEA. Authors' analysis steps: Reference gene primer amplification gave estimated nucleated cell counts. Only in-frame clones appear in the TCRdb table, and some are missing; sequencing was by immunoSEQ multiplex PCR. The D gene and trimming were derived from the DNA, and the V and J assignments and clone size from that table. Of some 90,000 clones listed, 75% to 90% are singletons. The source of the sample is a study of blood T cell repertoires in COVID-19. Across the whole study: Specimens from acute and convalescent COVID-19 originated in the United States, Italy and Spain. Sources were T cells, B-cell-depleted T cells, or PBMCs; the material itself was cDNA or gDNA.

This clonotype was sampled from a woman in her 70s with acute or convalescent COVID-19. The chain is built from TRBV29-1 and TRBJ2-3, with D possibly being TRBD1 (5 bases). Sequenced: peripheral blood. CDR3 in DNA: TGCAGCGTTATGAAGGGGCCAGATACGCAGTATTTT. It codes for CSVMKGPDTQYF.